The 13 T cell receptor beta chains below come from one sample, sequenced in a study of cytomegalovirus exposure and HLA in healthy donors. The table came from immunoSEQ multiplex PCR; TCRdb's copy has only in-frame clones and leaves some out. Among about 73,000 clones listed, roughly 90% were seen once. Sequenced material: PBMCs. The receptors derive from a woman aged 18 to 35 in good health and CMV-seropositive.

This chain joins TRBV6-6 and TRBJ2-1, with 9 bases fitting TRBD2. CDR1 is MNHNY, CDR2 SVGAGI, per germline (reference sequence). V lost 8 bases, J lost 10 bases, and 9 bases stayed unmatched. The CDR3 totals 13 residues. The CDR3 region is CASFGVAGVEQFF. The CDR3, as DNA: TGTGCCAGCTTCGGTGTAGCGGGAGTAGAGCAGTTCTTC.

The chain joins TRBV27 to TRBJ1-1; 8 nucleotides align to TRBD1. The V segment lost 8 bases and the J segment 2 bases; nucleotides outside the gene matches: 25. The germline V gene encodes CDR1 MNHEY and CDR2 SMNVEV (reference sequence). The CDR3 loop spans 20 amino acids. Here the CDR3 reads CASRSAGQGPQGRSNTEAFF. The CDR3 nucleotides are TGTGCCAGCCGTAGTGCCGGACAGGGCCCTCAAGGGCGCAGCAACACTGAAGCTTTCTTT.

This chain connects TRBV11-3 to TRBJ2-1; possible D gene TRBD2, 6 bases. The V end was cut by 1 base, the J end by 2 bases, with 9 bases between. The CDR3 spans 15 residues. CDR1 SGHNT and CDR2 YENEEA come from the germline V gene. The CDR3 DNA is TGTGCCAGCAGCTTAGGTACGGGAGCCTACAATGAGCAGTTCTTC. It yields the protein CASSLGTGAYNEQFF.

V is TRBV28 and J is TRBJ2-4, with a tentative D call TRBD2 (6 bases). Germline V gives CDR1 MDHEN, CDR2 SYDVKM. The CDR3 has 16 residues. V lost 2 bases to trimming and J lost 1 base, with 12 bases between them. This CDR3 is CASSLPRGLAKNIQYF. CDR3 DNA: TGTGCCAGCAGTTTACCAAGGGGACTTGCCAAAAACATTCAGTACTTC.

V and J are TRBV7-9 and TRBJ2-5; weak D call: TRBD1 (7 bases). Germline CDR1 reads SEHNR; CDR2 reads FQNEAQ (reference sequence). The V end lost 5 bases, the J end lost 1 base, and 17 bases lay between the germline ends. CDR3 length equals 16 residues. The CDR3 nucleotides are TGTGCCAGCAGCCCATGGGGGGCAGGGGGCCAAGAGACCCAGTACTTC. Protein sequence: CASSPWGAGGQETQYF.

This clone was counted once. The chain carries TRBV5-4 and TRBJ2-3; 10 bases align to TRBD2. V shed 0 bases and J 0 bases; nucleotides not matched to a gene: 4. The CDR3 runs 17 residues. The germline V gene encodes CDR1 SGHNT and CDR2 YYREEE (reference sequence). The chain's CDR3 is CASSLGLLAGSTDTQYF. DNA of the CDR3: TGTGCCAGCAGCTTGGGCCTACTAGCGGGGAGCACAGATACGCAGTATTTT.

V gene TRBV6-4 combines with J gene TRBJ2-3; 10 bases fit TRBD2. Germline CDR1 is MRHNA and CDR2 is SNTAGT. The CDR3 runs to 14 residues. V trimming: 8 bases; J trimming: 1 base; junction bases outside the gene matches: 3. The CDR3 DNA is TGTGCCAGCGCCCTAGCGGGGGGCACAGATACGCAGTATTTT. This gives the protein CASALAGGTDTQYF.

This clone occurred a few times. The genes are TRBV6-1 and TRBJ1-6; D call uncertain. The germline CDR1 and CDR2 sequences are MNHNS and SASEGT. The ends were cut back, 4 bases at V and 7 bases at J, with 14 bases in the middle. The CDR3 consists of 15 residues. CDR3 region: CASSVSMGANSPLHF. The CDR3 DNA reads TGTGCCAGCAGTGTAAGCATGGGCGCCAATTCACCCCTCCACTTT.

V usage is TRBV4-1 and J usage is TRBJ2-7; 11 nucleotides agree with TRBD2. The CDR3 runs 17 residues. The germline V gene encodes CDR1 MGHRA and CDR2 YSYEKL. After removal of 2 bases from V and 0 bases from J, the junction contained 6 bases not matched to a gene. DNA for the CDR3: TGCGCCAGCAGCCAACTCCCCGGGACTAGCGGCTCCTACGAGCAGTACTTC. Protein sequence: CASSQLPGTSGSYEQYF.

The chain has TRBV30 and TRBJ2-7; D unresolved. In germline, CDR1 is GTSNPN, CDR2 SVGIG (reference sequence). V dropped 7 bases and J dropped 0 bases, with 13 bases sitting between them. The CDR3 is 13 residues long. The CDR3 coding sequence is TGTGCCTTTACGCCCCGTAGCTCCTACGAGCAGTACTTC. This gives the protein CAFTPRSSYEQYF.

This chain links TRBV5-8 with TRBJ1-6; 8 bases agree with TRBD1. With V trimmed by 3 bases and J by 9 bases, 5 bases remained unmatched. Germline CDR1 reads SGHTS; CDR2 reads YDEGEE. The CDR3 runs 14 residues. In DNA form, the CDR3 reads TGTGCCAGCAGCTCCACAGGGGGAGGTTCACCCCTCCACTTT. Amino acid sequence: CASSSTGGGSPLHF. The whole variable domain, remainder taken from reference TRBV5-8 and TRBJ1-6, is EAGVTQSPTHLIKTRGQQATLRCSPISGHTSVYWYQQALGLGLQFLLWYDEGEERNRGNFPPRFSGRQFPNYSSELNVNALELEDSALYLCASSSTGGGSPLHFGNGTRLTVT.

In this sample, this clone turned up a few times. The chain carries TRBV11-2 and TRBJ2-7, with D possibly matching TRBD2 (5 bases). The V gene lost 5 bases and the J gene lost 9 bases, with 20 bases spanning the gap. Germline CDR1 SGHAT, CDR2 FQNNGV. CDR3 size: 14 residues. The CDR3 DNA sequence: TGTGCCAGCAGCCGGACTGCTACTAAAACGGGGCAGTACTTC. This sequence encodes CASSRTATKTGQYF.

The chain carries TRBV5-1 and TRBJ2-1; no reliable D call. The V end was cut by 4 bases, the J end by 9 bases, with 11 bases between. This CDR3 has 12 residues. Looked up from germline, CDR1 is SGHRS and CDR2 is YFSETQ. Here the CDR3 reads CASSTNLIEQFF. For the CDR3, the DNA is TGCGCCAGCAGCACCAACTTAATTGAGCAGTTCTTC.